This T cell receptor (beta chain) was identified in a study of T cell repertoires in cytomegalovirus infection (dated by TCRdb to the late 2010s). The study in broad terms: Recently identified HLA-C-restricted CMV epitopes, whose presentation resists viral immunomodulation, were targeted by peptide stimulations together with well-studied HLA-B-restricted epitopes. The HLA type of each donor mattered for the analysis, because public TCR beta signatures pointed to carriage of CMV infection along with the matching HLA type. Study-level results and caveats: Cumulative frequency of public TCR beta family members discriminated carriers of CMV infection plus the relevant HLA type in this cohort and an independent approximately 360-donor cohort. In the ex vivo response, HLA-C-restricted CMV-specific TCR beta clonotypes were dominant, and in two of eight donors the single most frequent clonotype came from this HLA-C-restricted group.

As regards this clonotype: The specificity of this receptor is unknown. It has no much larger one-base neighbor in the sample; base qualities were not kept.

Germline trimming: 6 bases from V, 9 bases from J; junction bases outside gene matches: 7. Including cysteine and phenylalanine, the CDR3 has 14 amino acids. Left in the record is the CDR3 DNA by itself, 42 bases read in frame from the first base. CDR1 and CDR2, per the germline V gene (reference sequence), are MNHNY and SVGAGI. What this sample's treatment or condition label stands for: in vitro stimulation with specific CMV peptide epitopes to enrich CMV-specific T cells. For sequencing, an Illumina HiSeq 1500 was employed. TCRdb handled the public reads itself, with Q25 trimming in fastp and clone calling in MiXCR, and kept productive beta chains. Each entry merges the rows of one CDR3 protein and shows their most common DNA and genes. The table for this sample lists about 700,000 distinct CDR3 sequences; 30% to 35% of them were counted only once. The top ten clonotypes cover 18% of the sample.

The V and J genes are TRBV6-6 and TRBJ1-6; 8 central nucleotides agree with TRBD1. The TCR was taken from a human donor in good health (CMV status not recorded). Some clones in this sample may be carry-over from other donors' samples. The sequences come from cultured PBMCs, collected from culture after CMV antigen stimulation. The nucleotide sequence reads TGTGCCAGCAGCGACCGGGACAGGTTTTCACCCCTCCACTTT. It is translated as CASSDRDRFSPLHF.